This T cell receptor beta chain was documented in a study of T cells in Graves' hyperthyroidism and ophthalmopathy. Study-level results: Blood shared most expanded thyroid clonotypes above 0.001.

Amplified TCR beta CDR3 regions came from RNA transcripts. First-round RT-PCR of the TCR CDR3 relied on the HTBI primer set. One entry per CDR3 protein results from TCRdb running MiXCR on the multiplex PCR reads. The table lists around 620,000 distinct CDR3 sequences, approximately 15% of them singletons, with approximately 6.4% in the top ten. Individuals with ophthalmopathy presented a Clinical Activity Score of at least 3, a NOSPECS grade of at least 4 and a duration under 3 months. This clonotype has a count of ten or more. What it binds is unknown. The TCR comes from a woman between 18 and 29 years old with Graves' ophthalmopathy. The sample consisted of blood.

CDR3: CASSLGPFGTYNEQFF. CDR3 coding DNA: TGTGCCAGCAGCTTGGGGCCTTTCGGCACCTACAATGAGCAGTTCTTC. The chain recombines TRBV5-6 with TRBJ2-1, with D unresolved. V lost 0 bases and J lost 2, with 12 bases in between. The germline gives CDR1 SGHDT, CDR2 YYEEEE. The CDR3 totals 16 residues.